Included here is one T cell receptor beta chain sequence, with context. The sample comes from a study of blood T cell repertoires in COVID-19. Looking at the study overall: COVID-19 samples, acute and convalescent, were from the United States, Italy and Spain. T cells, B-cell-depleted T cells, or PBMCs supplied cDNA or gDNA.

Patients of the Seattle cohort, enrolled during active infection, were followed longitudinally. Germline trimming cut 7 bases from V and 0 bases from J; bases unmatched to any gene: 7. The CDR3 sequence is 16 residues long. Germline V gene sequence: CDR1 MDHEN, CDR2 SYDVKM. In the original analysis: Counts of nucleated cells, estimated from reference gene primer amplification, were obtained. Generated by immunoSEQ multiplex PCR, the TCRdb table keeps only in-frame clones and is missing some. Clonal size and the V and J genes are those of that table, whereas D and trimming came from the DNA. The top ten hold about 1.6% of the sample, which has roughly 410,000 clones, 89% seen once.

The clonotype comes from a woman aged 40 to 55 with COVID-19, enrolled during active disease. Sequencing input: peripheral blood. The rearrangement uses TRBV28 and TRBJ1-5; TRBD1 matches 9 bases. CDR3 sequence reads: CASTQTGGFSNQPQHF. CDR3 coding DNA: TGTGCCAGCACCCAGACAGGGGGTTTTAGCAATCAGCCCCAGCATTTT.